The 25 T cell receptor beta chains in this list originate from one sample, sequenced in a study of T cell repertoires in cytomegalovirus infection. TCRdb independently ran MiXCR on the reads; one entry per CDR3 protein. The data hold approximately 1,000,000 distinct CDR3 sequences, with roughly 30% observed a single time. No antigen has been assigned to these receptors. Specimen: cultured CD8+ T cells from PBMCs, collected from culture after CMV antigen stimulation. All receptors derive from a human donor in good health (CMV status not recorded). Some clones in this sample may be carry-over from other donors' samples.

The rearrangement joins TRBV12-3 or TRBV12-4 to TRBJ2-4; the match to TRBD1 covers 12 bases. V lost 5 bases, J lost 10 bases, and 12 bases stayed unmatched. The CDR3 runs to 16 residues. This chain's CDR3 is CASSHPGGQGAPIQYF. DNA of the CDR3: TGTGCCAGCAGTCACCCCGGGGGACAGGGGGCTCCTATTCAGTACTTC.

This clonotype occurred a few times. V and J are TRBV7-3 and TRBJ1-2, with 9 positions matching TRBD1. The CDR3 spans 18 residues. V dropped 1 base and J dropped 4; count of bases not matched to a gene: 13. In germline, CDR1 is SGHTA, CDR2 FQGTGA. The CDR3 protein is CASSLKGYGTGLSYGYTF. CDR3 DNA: TGTGCCAGCAGCTTAAAGGGTTATGGGACAGGGTTGTCCTATGGCTACACCTTC.

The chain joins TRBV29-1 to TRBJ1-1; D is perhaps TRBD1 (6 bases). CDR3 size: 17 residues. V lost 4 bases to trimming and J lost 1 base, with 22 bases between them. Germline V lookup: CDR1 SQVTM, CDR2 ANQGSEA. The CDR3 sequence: CSVVPYRDTHPNTEAFF. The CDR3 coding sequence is TGCAGCGTTGTACCCTACCGGGACACACATCCGAACACTGAAGCTTTCTTT.

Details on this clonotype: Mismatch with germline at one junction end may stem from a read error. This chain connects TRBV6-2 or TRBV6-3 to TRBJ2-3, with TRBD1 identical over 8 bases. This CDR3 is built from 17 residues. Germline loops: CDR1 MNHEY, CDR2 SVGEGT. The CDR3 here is CTSSSFLRGRSTDTQYF. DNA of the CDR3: TGTACCAGCAGTTCCTTCCTCAGGGGGCGAAGCACAGATACGCAGTATTTT.

The CDR3 region is CASREGLAGGPYNEQFF. The CDR3 DNA reads as TGTGCCAGCAGAGAAGGACTAGCGGGGGGGCCTTACAATGAGCAGTTCTTC. The V call is TRBV5-4, the J call TRBJ2-1; TRBD2 aligns across 15 bases. CDR3 length: 17 amino acids. Trimming cost V 5 bases and J 4 bases; bases outside gene matches: 7. Germline CDR1 reads SGHNT; CDR2 reads YYREEE (reference sequence).

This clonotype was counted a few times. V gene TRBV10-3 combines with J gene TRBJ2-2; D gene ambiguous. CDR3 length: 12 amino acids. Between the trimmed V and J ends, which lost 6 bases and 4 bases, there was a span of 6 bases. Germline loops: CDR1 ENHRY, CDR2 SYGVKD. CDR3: CAIRVGTGELFF. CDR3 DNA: TGTGCCATCAGGGTGGGCACCGGGGAGCTGTTTTTT.

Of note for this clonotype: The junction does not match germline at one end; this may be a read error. The CDR3 region has the DNA TGTGTCAGCAGGGGGACAGGGGGCAACACCGGGGAGCTGTTTTTT. Translation: CVSRGTGGNTGELFF. This rearrangement joins TRBV12-3 or TRBV12-4 to TRBJ2-2, with 12 bases aligning to TRBD1. The CDR3 is made up of 15 amino acids.

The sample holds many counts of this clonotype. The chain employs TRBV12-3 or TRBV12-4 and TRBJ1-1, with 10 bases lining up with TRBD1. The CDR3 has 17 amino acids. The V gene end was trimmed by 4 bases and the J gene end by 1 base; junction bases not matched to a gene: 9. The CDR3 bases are TGTGCCAGCAGTTGGGACAGGGGAAAAACCGGGAACACTGAAGCTTTCTTT. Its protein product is CASSWDRGKTGNTEAFF.

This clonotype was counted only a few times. CDR3 loop: CASSQGPGQGTGELFF. Written as DNA, the CDR3 is TGCGCCAGCAGCCAAGGACCGGGACAGGGAACCGGGGAGCTGTTTTTT. The chain employs TRBV4-3 and TRBJ2-2; 9 bases match TRBD1. V was pared by 1 base and J by 5 bases, with 5 bases of the junction left unmatched. This CDR3 spans 16 amino acids. Germline CDR1 is LGHNA and CDR2 is YSLEER.

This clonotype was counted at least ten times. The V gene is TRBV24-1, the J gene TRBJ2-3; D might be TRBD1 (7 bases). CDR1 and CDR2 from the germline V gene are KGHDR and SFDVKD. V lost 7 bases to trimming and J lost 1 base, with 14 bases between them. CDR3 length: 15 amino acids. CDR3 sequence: CATSQGGTGTDTQYF. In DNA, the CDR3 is TGTGCCACCAGCCAAGGAGGGACAGGCACAGATACGCAGTATTTT.

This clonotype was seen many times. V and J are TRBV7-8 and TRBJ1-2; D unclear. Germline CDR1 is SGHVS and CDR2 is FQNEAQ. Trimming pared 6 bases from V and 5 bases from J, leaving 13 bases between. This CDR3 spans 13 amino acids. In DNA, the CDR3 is TGTGCCAGCAGTAACTACCGGGTGTATGGCTACACCTTC. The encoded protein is CASSNYRVYGYTF.

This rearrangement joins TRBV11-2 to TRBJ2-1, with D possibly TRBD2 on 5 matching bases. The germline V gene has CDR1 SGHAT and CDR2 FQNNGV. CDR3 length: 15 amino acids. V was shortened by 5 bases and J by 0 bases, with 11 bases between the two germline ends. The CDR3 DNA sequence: TGTGCCAGCAGCCTCAAGCGGTCCTCCTACAATGAGCAGTTCTTC. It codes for CASSLKRSSYNEQFF.

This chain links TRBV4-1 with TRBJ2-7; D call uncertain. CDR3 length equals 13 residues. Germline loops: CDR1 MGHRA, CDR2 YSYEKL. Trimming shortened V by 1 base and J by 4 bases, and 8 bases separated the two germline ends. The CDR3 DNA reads TGCGCCAGCAGCCAAGTGATCGGTTACGAGCAGTACTTC. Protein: CASSQVIGYEQYF.

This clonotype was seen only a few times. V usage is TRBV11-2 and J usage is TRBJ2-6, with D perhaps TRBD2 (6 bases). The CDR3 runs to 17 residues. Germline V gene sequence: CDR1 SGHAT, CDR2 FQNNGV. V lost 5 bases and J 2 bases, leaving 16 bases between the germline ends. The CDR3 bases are TGTGCCAGCAGCGGAGGGGACGGAGGGGCTGGGGCCAACGTCCTGACTTTC. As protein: CASSGGDGGAGANVLTF.

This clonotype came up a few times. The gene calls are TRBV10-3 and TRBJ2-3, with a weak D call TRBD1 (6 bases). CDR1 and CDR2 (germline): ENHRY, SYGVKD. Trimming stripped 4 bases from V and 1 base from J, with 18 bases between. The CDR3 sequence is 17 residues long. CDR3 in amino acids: CAISAGTYQKGTDTQYF. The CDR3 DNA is TGTGCCATCAGTGCAGGGACATACCAAAAGGGCACAGATACGCAGTATTTT.

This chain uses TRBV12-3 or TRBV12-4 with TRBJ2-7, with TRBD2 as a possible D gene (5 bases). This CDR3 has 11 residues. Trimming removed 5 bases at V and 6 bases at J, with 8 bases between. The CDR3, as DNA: TGTGCCAGCAGTGGAGGAGGCGAGCAGTACGTC. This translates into CASSGGGEQYV.

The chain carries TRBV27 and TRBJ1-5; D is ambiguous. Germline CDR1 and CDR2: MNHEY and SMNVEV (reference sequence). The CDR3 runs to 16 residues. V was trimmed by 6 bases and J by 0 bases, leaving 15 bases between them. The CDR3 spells CASSPYYRFSNQPQHF. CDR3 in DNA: TGTGCCAGCAGCCCATATTACCGGTTTAGCAATCAGCCCCAGCATTTT.

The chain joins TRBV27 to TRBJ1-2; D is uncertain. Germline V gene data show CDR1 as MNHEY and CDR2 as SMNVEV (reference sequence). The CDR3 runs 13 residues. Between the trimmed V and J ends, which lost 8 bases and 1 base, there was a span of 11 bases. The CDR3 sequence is CASGDNRNYGYTF. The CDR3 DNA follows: TGTGCCAGCGGCGACAACCGTAACTATGGCTACACCTTC.

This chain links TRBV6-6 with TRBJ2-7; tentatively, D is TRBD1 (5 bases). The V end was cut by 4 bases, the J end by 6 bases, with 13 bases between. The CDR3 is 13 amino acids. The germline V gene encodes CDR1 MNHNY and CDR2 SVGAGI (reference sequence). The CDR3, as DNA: TGTGCCAGCAGTTTCGGCGGCAGGGCCGAGCAGTACGTC. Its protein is CASSFGGRAEQYV.

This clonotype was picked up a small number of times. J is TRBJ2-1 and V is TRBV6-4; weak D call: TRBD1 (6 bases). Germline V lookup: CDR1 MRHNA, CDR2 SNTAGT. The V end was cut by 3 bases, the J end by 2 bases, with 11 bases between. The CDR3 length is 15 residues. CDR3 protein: CASSEEGVAYNEQFF. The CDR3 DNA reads TGTGCCAGCAGTGAAGAGGGGGTAGCCTACAATGAGCAGTTCTTC.

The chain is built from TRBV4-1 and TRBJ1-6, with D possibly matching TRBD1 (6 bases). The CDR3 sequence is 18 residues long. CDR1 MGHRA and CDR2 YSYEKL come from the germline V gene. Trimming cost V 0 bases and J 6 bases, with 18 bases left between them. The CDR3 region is CASSQDPPETGPNSPLHF. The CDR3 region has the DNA TGCGCCAGCAGCCAAGATCCCCCTGAGACAGGTCCTAATTCACCCCTCCACTTT.

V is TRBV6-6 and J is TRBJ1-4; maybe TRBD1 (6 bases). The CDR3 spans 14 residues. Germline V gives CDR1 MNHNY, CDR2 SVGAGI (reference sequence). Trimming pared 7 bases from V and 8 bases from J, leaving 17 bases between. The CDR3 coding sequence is TGTGCCAGCAACCCGGGGGGGCTCGGGGAAAAACTGTTTTTT. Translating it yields CASNPGGLGEKLFF.

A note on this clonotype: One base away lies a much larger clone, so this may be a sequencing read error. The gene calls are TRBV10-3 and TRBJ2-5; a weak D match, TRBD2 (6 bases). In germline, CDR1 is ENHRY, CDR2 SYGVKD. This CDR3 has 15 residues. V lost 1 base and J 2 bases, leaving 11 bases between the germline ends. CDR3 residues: CAISEWGRGQETQYF. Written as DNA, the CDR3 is TGTGCCATCAGTGAGTGGGGACGGGGGCAAGAGACCCAGTACTTC.

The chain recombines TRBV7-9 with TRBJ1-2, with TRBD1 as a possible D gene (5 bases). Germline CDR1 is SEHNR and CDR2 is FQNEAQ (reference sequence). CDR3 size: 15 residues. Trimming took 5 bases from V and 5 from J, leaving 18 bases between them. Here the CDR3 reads CASSRSDKLGYGYTF. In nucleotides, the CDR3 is TGTGCCAGCAGCCGTTCGGACAAGCTTGGGTATGGCTACACCTTC.

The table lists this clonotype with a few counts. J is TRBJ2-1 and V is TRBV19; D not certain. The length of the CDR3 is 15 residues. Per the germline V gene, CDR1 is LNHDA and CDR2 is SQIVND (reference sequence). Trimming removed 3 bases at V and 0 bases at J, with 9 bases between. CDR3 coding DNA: TGTGCCAGTAGTATTGATCCTGGCTCCTACAATGAGCAGTTCTTC. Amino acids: CASSIDPGSYNEQFF.